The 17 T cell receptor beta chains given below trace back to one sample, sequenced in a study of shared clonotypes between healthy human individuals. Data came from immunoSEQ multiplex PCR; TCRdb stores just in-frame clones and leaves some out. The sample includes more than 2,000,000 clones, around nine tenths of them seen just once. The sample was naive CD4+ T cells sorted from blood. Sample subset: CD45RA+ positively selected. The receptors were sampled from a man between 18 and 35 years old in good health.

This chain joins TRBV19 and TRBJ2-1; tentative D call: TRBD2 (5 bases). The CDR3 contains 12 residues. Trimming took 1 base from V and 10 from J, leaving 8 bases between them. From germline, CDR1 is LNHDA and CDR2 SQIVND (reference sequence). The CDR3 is CASSIARGEQFF. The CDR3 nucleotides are TGTGCCAGTAGTATAGCGCGAGGGGAGCAGTTCTTC.

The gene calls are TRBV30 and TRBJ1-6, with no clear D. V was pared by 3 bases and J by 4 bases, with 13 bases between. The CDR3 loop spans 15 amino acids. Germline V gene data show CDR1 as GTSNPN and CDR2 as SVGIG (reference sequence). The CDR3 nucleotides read TGTGCCTGGAGCCGGGGAGGGTATTATAATTCACCCCTCCACTTT. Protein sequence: CAWSRGGYYNSPLHF.

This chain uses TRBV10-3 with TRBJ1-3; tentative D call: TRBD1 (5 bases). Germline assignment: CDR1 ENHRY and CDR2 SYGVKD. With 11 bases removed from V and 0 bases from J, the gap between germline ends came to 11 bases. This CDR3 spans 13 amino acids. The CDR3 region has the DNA TGTGCCGTTCGAGGGGTCTCTGGAAACACCATATATTTT. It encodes CAVRGVSGNTIYF.

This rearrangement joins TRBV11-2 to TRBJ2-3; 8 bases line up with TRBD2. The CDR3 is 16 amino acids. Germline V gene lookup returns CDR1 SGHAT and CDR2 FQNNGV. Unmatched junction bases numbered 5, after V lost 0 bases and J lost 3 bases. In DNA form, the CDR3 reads TGTGCCAGCAGCTTAGATAGCGGGATCGGGACAGATACGCAGTATTTT. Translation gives CASSLDSGIGTDTQYF.

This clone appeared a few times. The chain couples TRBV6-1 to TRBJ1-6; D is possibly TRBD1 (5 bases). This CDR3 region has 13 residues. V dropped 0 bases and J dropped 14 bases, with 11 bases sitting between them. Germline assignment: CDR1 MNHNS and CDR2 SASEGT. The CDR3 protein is CASSEAQGQTLHF. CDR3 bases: TGTGCCAGCAGTGAAGCGCAGGGTCAGACCCTCCACTTT.

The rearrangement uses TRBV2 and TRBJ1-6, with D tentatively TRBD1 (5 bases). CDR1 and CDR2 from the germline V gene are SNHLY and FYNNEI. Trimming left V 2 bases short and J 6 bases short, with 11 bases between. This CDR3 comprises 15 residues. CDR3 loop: CASSEQQGLNSPLHF. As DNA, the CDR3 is TGTGCCAGCAGTGAACAGCAGGGCCTTAATTCACCCCTCCACTTT.

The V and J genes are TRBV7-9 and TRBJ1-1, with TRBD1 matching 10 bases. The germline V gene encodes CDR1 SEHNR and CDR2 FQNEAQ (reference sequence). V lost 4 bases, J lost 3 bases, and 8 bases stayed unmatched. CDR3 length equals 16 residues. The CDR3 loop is CASSSDPGTGDTEAFF. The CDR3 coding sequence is TGTGCCAGCAGCTCCGACCCCGGGACAGGGGACACTGAAGCTTTCTTT.

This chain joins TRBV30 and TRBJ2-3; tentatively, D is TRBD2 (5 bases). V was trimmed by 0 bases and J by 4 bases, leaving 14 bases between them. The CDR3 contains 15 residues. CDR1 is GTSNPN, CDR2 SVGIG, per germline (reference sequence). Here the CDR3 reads CAWSVLASGSDTQYF. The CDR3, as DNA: TGTGCCTGGAGTGTACTTGCTTCGGGATCAGATACGCAGTATTTT. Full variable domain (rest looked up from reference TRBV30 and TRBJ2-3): SQTIHQWPATLVQPVGSPLSLECTVEGTSNPNLYWYRQAAGRGLQLLFYSVGIGQISSEVPQNLSASRPQDRQFILSSKKLLLSDSGFYLCAWSVLASGSDTQYFGPGTRLTVL.

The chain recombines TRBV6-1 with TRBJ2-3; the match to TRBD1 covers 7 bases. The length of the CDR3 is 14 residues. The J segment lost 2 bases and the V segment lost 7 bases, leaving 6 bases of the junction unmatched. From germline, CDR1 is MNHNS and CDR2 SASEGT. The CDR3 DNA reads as TGTGCCAGCACGAGACAGGGTTACACAGATACGCAGTATTTT. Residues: CASTRQGYTDTQYF.

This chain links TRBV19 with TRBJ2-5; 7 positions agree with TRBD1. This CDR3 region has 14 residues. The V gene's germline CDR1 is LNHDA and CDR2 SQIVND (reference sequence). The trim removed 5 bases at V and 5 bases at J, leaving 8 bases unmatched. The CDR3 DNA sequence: TGTGCCAGTAGTGCCACAGGGGAGTGGGAGACCCAGTACTTC. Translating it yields CASSATGEWETQYF. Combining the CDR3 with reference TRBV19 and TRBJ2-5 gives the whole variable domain DGGITQSPKYLFRKEGQNVTLSCEQNLNHDAMYWYRQDPGQGLRLIYYSQIVNDFQKGDIAEGYSVSREKKESFPLTVTSAQKNPTAFYLCASSATGEWETQYFGPGTRLLVL.

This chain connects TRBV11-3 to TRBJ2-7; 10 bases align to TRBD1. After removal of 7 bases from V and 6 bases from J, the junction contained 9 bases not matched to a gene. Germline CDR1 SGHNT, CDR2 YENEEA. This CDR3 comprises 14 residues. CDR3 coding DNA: TGTGCCAGCACCTCCCCCGGGACAGGGGTCGAGCAGTACTTC. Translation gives CASTSPGTGVEQYF.

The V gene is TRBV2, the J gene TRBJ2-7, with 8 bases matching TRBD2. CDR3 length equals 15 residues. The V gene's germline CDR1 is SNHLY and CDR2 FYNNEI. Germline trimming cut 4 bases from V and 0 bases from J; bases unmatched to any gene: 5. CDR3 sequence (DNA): TGTGCCAGCAGTGCCCGGGGGGGCCCCTCCTACGAGCAGTACTTC. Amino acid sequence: CASSARGGPSYEQYF.

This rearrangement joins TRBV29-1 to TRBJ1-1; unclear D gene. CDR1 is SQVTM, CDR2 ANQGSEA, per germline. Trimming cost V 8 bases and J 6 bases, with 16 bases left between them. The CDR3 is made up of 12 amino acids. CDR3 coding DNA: TGCAGCCTCACCCCCTACGAGTCTGAAGCTTTCTTT. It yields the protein CSLTPYESEAFF.

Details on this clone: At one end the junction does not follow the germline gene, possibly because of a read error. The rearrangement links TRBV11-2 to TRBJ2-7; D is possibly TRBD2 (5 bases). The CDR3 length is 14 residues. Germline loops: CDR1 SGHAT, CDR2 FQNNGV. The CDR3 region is CANSKDRGSYEQYF. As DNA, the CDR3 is TGTGCCAACAGCAAAGATCGGGGATCCTACGAGCAGTACTTC.

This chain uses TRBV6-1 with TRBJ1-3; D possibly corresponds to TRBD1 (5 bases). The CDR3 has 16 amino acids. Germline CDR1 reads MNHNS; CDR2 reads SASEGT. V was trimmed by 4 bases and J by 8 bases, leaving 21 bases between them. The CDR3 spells CASSAPGGGSGHTIYF. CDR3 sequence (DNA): TGTGCCAGCAGTGCTCCGGGGGGGGGAAGTGGGCACACCATATATTTT.

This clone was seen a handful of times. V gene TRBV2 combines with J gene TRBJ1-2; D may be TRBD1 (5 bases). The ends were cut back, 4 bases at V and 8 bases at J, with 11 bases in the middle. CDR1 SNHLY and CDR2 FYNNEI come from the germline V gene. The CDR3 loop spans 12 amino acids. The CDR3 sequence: CASSVTRGGYTF. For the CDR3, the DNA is TGTGCCAGCAGTGTTACGAGGGGCGGCTACACCTTC.

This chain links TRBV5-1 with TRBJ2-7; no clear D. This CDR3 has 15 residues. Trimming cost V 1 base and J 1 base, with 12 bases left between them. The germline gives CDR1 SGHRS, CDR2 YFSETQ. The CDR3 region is CASSLYIGDSYEQYF. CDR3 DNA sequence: TGCGCCAGCAGCTTGTATATAGGTGATTCCTACGAGCAGTACTTC.